This TCR beta chain is from a study of cytomegalovirus exposure and HLA in healthy donors. The CDR3 length is 11 residues. Germline lookup yields CDR1 DFQATT and CDR2 SNEGSKA (reference sequence). Trimming left V 6 bases short and J 6 bases short, with 8 bases between. Turning to this clone: Its antigen is as yet unknown.

The PCR employed 60 Vbeta primers together with 13 Jbeta primers. Produced via immunoSEQ multiplex PCR; TCRdb's table is partial and in-frame only. The table lists hundreds of thousands of clones, roughly 82% of them singletons, with roughly 5.5% in the top ten. Notes on the study in general: Earlier results showed most TCR beta V segments being productive about 87% or about 30% of the time. Looking again later, the authors saw that most CMV-associated TCR beta chains seemed HLA-restricted. Cytomegalovirus-associated TCR beta chains were listed, numbering roughly 150. A classifier reportedly called cytomegalovirus status with high sensitivity and specificity.

The gene calls are TRBV20-1 and TRBJ2-2, with a tentative D call TRBD2 (5 bases). This clonotype originated in a man in his forties in good health and CMV-seropositive. Sample: PBMCs. Here the CDR3 DNA reads TGCAGTGCACTAGAGTCCGGGGAGCTGTTTTTT. It codes for CSALESGELFF.